This T cell receptor (beta chain) was sequenced during a study of T cells after yellow fever vaccination. TCRdb recomputed calls from the 5' RACE reads with MiXCR, one row per CDR3 protein. The table lists about 46,000 distinct CDR3 sequences, just under 6.5% of them singletons. From germline, CDR1 is SGHRS and CDR2 YFSETQ. Deletions cut 3 bases from V and 3 bases from J, with 12 bases between. The CDR3 is 14 residues long. Whole-study results and caveats: Contaminants from the bulk population, in the form of abundant clonotypes, could be found in FACS-sorted repertoires.

This sequence was found in a man aged 25-45 years who received the YFV17D yellow fever vaccine. The genes are TRBV5-1 and TRBJ1-1; the D gene is possibly TRBD1 (6 bases). The sample was PBMCs, either bulk or a sorted T-cell subset (CD4+, CD8+, memory, or dextramer-sorted; not recorded which), taken 45 days after the yellow fever booster vaccination. The CDR3 DNA is TGCGCCAGCAGCTCGGCGGGGGCCGACACTGAAGCTTTCTTT. As protein: CASSSAGADTEAFF. The full variable domain, its missing parts supplied by reference TRBV5-1 and TRBJ1-1, is KAGVTQTPRYLIKTRGQQVTLSCSPISGHRSVSWYQQTPGQGLQFLFEYFSETQRNKGNFPGRFSGRQFSNSRSEMNVSTLELGDSALYLCASSSAGADTEAFFGQGTRLTVV.